This entry lists 18 T cell receptor beta chains sequenced from one sample in a study of blood T cell repertoires in COVID-19. Measured with immunoSEQ multiplex PCR; TCRdb has only the in-frame clones, and not every one. The repertoire includes roughly 150,000 clones, around 80% of them detected once, and roughly 20% sits in the top ten. The material sequenced was peripheral blood. These receptors were obtained from a woman of 80 years or more with acute or convalescent COVID-19.

The chain couples TRBV6-6 to TRBJ1-4; D is uncertain. Germline CDR1 and CDR2: MNHNY and SVGAGI (reference sequence). V was pared by 6 bases and J by 8 bases, with 19 bases between. This CDR3 is 15 amino acids long. CDR3 DNA sequence: TGTGCCAGCAGCTCGAGGATGGCAACGGGGGAAAAACTGTTTTTT. Amino acids: CASSSRMATGEKLFF.

This chain connects TRBV6-5 to TRBJ1-2; 9 nucleotides align to TRBD1. J was trimmed by 3 bases and V by 0 bases; bases with no gene match: 2. The CDR3 spans 15 residues. CDR1 is MNHEY, CDR2 SVGAGI, per germline. CDR3 DNA sequence: TGTGCCAGCAGTTACTCTGGACAGGGGTACTATGGCTACACCTTC. This codes for CASSYSGQGYYGYTF.

CDR3 protein: CSARERRVTFF. DNA for the CDR3: TGCAGTGCTAGAGAAAGGAGGGTAACTTTCTTT. The chain joins TRBV20-1 to TRBJ1-1; D is unclear. Trimming shortened V by 0 bases and J by 12 bases, and 11 bases separated the two germline ends. CDR3 length equals 11 residues. The germline CDR1 and CDR2 sequences are DFQATT and SNEGSKA (reference sequence).

V gene TRBV29-1 combines with J gene TRBJ2-1; 16 bases line up with TRBD2. The germline gives CDR1 SQVTM, CDR2 ANQGSEA. The CDR3 loop spans 16 amino acids. J was trimmed by 6 bases and V by 6 bases; bases with no gene match: 8. The CDR3 sequence is CSVAGTSGGAGNEQFF. The CDR3 nucleotides are TGCAGCGTCGCCGGGACTAGCGGGGGGGCGGGCAATGAGCAGTTCTTC.

The chain links TRBV2 to TRBJ1-5; D is possibly TRBD1 (5 bases). The CDR3 is 15 amino acids. CDR1 is SNHLY and CDR2 is FYNNEI in the germline V gene. V dropped 3 bases and J dropped 0 bases, with 9 bases sitting between them. This CDR3 is CASSENRNSNQPQHF. As DNA, the CDR3 is TGTGCCAGCAGTGAGAACAGGAATAGCAATCAGCCCCAGCATTTT. Complete variable domain (other parts from reference TRBV2 and TRBJ1-5): EPEVTQTPSHQVTQMGQEVILRCVPISNHLYFYWYRQILGQKVEFLVSFYNNEISEKSEIFDDQFSVERPDGSNFTLKIRSTKLEDSAMYFCASSENRNSNQPQHFGDGTRLSIL.

The CDR3 loop reads CASSTQGSGYTF. In DNA form, the CDR3 reads TGTGCCAGTAGTACTCAGGGTAGTGGCTACACCTTC. The chain employs TRBV19 and TRBJ1-2, with D possibly being TRBD1 (5 bases). V was trimmed by 4 bases and J by 7 bases, leaving 10 bases between them. This CDR3 spans 12 amino acids. Germline V gene data show CDR1 as LNHDA and CDR2 as SQIVND (reference sequence).

The chain is built from TRBV5-6 and TRBJ2-7; 8 bases map to TRBD2. Germline trimming cut 4 bases from V and 3 bases from J; bases unmatched to any gene: 9. The V gene's germline CDR1 is SGHDT and CDR2 YYEEEE. The CDR3 contains 15 residues. CDR3 coding DNA: TGTGCCAGCAGCCAAGGACTAGCTCTCTACTACGAGCAGTACTTC. Its translation is CASSQGLALYYEQYF.

CDR3 nucleotide sequence: TGTGCCTGGACAGGGGATGGGGCTGAAGCTTTCTTT. This codes for CAWTGDGAEAFF. The chain is built from TRBV30 and TRBJ1-1; maybe TRBD1 (6 bases). V lost 4 bases to trimming and J lost 6 bases, with 12 bases between them. The CDR3 totals 12 residues. CDR1 is GTSNPN, CDR2 SVGIG, per germline (reference sequence).

V usage is TRBV7-6 and J usage is TRBJ1-4; D gene uncertain. V dropped 4 bases and J dropped 7 bases, with 16 bases sitting between them. Germline CDR1 SGHVS, CDR2 FNYEAQ. There are 15 residues in the CDR3. The CDR3 reads CASSSMEGRGEKLFF. CDR3 sequence (DNA): TGTGCCAGCAGCTCCATGGAAGGGAGAGGTGAAAAACTGTTTTTT.

The chain carries TRBV9 and TRBJ2-1; weak D call: TRBD2 (5 bases). The length of the CDR3 is 15 residues. The V and J ends lost 2 bases and 2 bases respectively, with 11 bases between them. CDR1 is SGDLS, CDR2 YYNGEE, per germline. The CDR3 nucleotides are TGTGCCAGCAGCGTTGGCGGGCCCGCCTACAATGAGCAGTTCTTC. Protein: CASSVGGPAYNEQFF.

This chain uses TRBV13 with TRBJ1-2; TRBD1 aligns across 11 bases. The CDR3 runs 14 residues. Trimming cost V 4 bases and J 3 bases; bases outside gene matches: 1. The V gene's germline CDR1 is PRHDT and CDR2 FYEKMQ (reference sequence). CDR3 DNA: TGTGCCAGCAGCTGGGACAGGGGGGACTATGGCTACACCTTC. As protein: CASSWDRGDYGYTF.

V is TRBV29-1 and J is TRBJ1-1, with D perhaps matching TRBD1 (5 bases). V gave up 4 bases and J gave up 1 base, with 16 bases separating them. This CDR3 has 15 amino acids. From germline, CDR1 is SQVTM and CDR2 ANQGSEA. CDR3 bases: TGCAGCGTTGGGGGGTTCGGAGGGAAGAACACTGAAGCTTTCTTT. This sequence encodes CSVGGFGGKNTEAFF.

J is TRBJ1-2 and V is TRBV28, with a possible D match to TRBD1 (5 bases). The CDR3 extends over 14 amino acids. Germline CDR1 reads MDHEN; CDR2 reads SYDVKM. The ends were cut back, 7 bases at V and 5 bases at J, with 17 bases in the middle. The CDR3 reads CASTSGVVRYGYTF. CDR3 DNA sequence: TGTGCCAGCACCTCGGGGGTCGTTCGGTATGGCTACACCTTC.

Worth noting for this clone: At one boundary the junction diverges from the germline segment, which might be a read error. The CDR3: CASSLTDGSNSPLHF. CDR3 nucleotide sequence: TGTGCTAGCAGCTTGACAGACGGTTCTAATTCACCCCTCCACTTT. The V call is TRBV7-7, the J call TRBJ1-6; TRBD1 is a possible D gene (5 bases). The CDR3 is made up of 15 amino acids. In germline, CDR1 is SSHAT, CDR2 FNYEAQ (reference sequence).

V usage is TRBV5-1 and J usage is TRBJ2-2; D may be TRBD2 (5 bases). V gave up 0 bases and J gave up 3 bases, with 6 bases separating them. The CDR3 extends over 14 amino acids. Germline loops: CDR1 SGHRS, CDR2 YFSETQ. The CDR3 spells CASSLDGDTGELFF. The CDR3, as DNA: TGCGCCAGCAGCTTGGACGGGGACACCGGGGAGCTGTTTTTT.

The gene calls are TRBV19 and TRBJ2-2, with 9 bases fitting TRBD2. CDR1 LNHDA and CDR2 SQIVND come from the germline V gene (reference sequence). CDR3 length: 19 amino acids. Trimming cost V 0 bases and J 1 base; bases outside gene matches: 9. CDR3 region: CASSIDRGSGGQNTGELFF. The CDR3 DNA follows: TGTGCCAGTAGTATAGATCGGGGTAGCGGGGGTCAGAACACCGGGGAGCTGTTTTTT.

This chain uses TRBV19 with TRBJ2-7; perhaps TRBD2 as D (6 bases). This CDR3 is 16 amino acids long. Germline V gives CDR1 LNHDA, CDR2 SQIVND (reference sequence). Trimming left V 4 bases short and J 5 bases short, with 21 bases between. CDR3: CASSKEGVWVSDEQYF. For the CDR3, the DNA is TGTGCCAGTAGTAAGGAGGGAGTCTGGGTTTCGGACGAGCAGTACTTC.

The chain carries TRBV18 and TRBJ2-7, with 10 bases fitting TRBD1. V lost 5 bases to trimming and J lost 2 bases; unmatched junction nucleotides: 9. Germline V CDR1 and CDR2: KGHSH, LQKENI. The CDR3 has 16 residues. CDR3: CASSNRDRGPTYEQYF. The CDR3 DNA sequence: TGTGCCAGCTCAAATCGAGACAGGGGGCCCACCTACGAGCAGTACTTC.